Sequencing of this TCR beta chain was carried out in a study of response to subunit inactivated influenza vaccine listed by TCRdb under 2018. About the investigation overall: Deep quantitative profiling of the T cell receptor repertoire was used in the study to follow responses to a trivalent subunit inactivated influenza vaccine.

V is clipped by 4 bases and J by 1 base, and the sequence between their germline boundaries is 12 bases long. The CDR3 starts with the cysteine, ends with the phenylalanine, and has 15 residues. The entry retains the CDR3 DNA only, 45 bases that are in frame from base 1. Looking up the germline V gene yields CDR1 SGHRS and CDR2 YFSETQ. What the study reported, not specific to this receptor: According to the authors, only a limited number of new T cells may be recruited by each seasonal influenza vaccination.

The table lists this clonotype with many counts. There is no known antigen for this receptor. Base qualities are not recorded, but no much larger clone differs from it by a single base. The library came from RT-PCR. Sequencing used an Illumina HiSeq 2500. In TCRdb, the public reads were trimmed at Q25 with fastp and aligned with MiXCR, with productive beta chains retained. Records with the same CDR3 protein are collapsed into one entry carrying the most frequent genes and DNA. This sample is represented by hundreds of thousands of distinct CDR3 sequences; 16% of them were singletons. The ten biggest clones cover 3% of the sample.

The clonotype originates from a man between 50 and 69 years old who received an inactivated influenza vaccine. Donor details come from another sample of the same person, matched by shared clones. Sequenced here: CD4+ T cells sorted from PBMCs, sampled less than 30 months after vaccination. The chain links TRBV5-1 with TRBJ1-5, with TRBD1 perhaps the D gene, on 5 matching bases. The encoded CDR3 is CASSPGLLSNQPQHF. The DNA reads as follows: TGCGCCAGCAGCCCGGGACTATTAAGCAATCAGCCCCAGCATTTT.